This T cell receptor beta chain came from a study of cytomegalovirus exposure and HLA in healthy donors. Primers for the PCR totalled 60 Vbeta and 13 Jbeta. Clones were read by immunoSEQ multiplex PCR, and TCRdb kept only the in-frame ones, dropping some. The sample lists over 150,000 clones; 70% to 85% were seen once. Sequenced: PBMCs. The receptor comes from a man aged 18-30 years in good health and CMV-seronegative.

CDR3 region: CASSPRAVDEQFF. CDR3 coding DNA: TGTGCCAGCAGTCCCCGCGCCGTGGATGAGCAGTTCTTC. The chain uses TRBV27 and TRBJ2-1, with D unclear. Germline CDR1 MNHEY, CDR2 SMNVEV (reference sequence). With 5 bases removed from V and 8 bases from J, the gap between germline ends came to 13 bases. This CDR3 has 13 residues.